This entry lists 24 T cell receptor beta chains sequenced from one sample in a study of blood T cell repertoires in COVID-19. Data came from immunoSEQ multiplex PCR; TCRdb stores just in-frame clones and leaves some out. The sample contains 200,000 to 300,000 clones, 86% of which appear only once. Sequencing used peripheral blood. The receptors stem from a man in his forties who had recovered from COVID-19.

J is TRBJ1-5 and V is TRBV24-1, with 9 bases matching TRBD1. The germline V gene has CDR1 KGHDR and CDR2 SFDVKD. The length of the CDR3 is 17 residues. The V segment lost 4 bases and the J segment 6 bases; nucleotides outside the gene matches: 12. The CDR3 coding sequence is TGTGCCACCAGTGAGACAGGGGGAGGGGAGGTTCGTCAGCCCCAGCATTTT. It is translated as CATSETGGGEVRQPQHF.

The chain combines TRBV29-1 with TRBJ2-7; 7 bases align to TRBD1. Germline V gene data show CDR1 as SQVTM and CDR2 as ANQGSEA. The ends lost 6 bases at V and 7 bases at J; junction bases unmatched: 12. The CDR3 consists of 13 residues. CDR3 nucleotide sequence: TGCAGCGTCGCATGGACAGGAGTGGGAGAGCAGTACTTC. This gives the protein CSVAWTGVGEQYF.

The chain joins TRBV19 to TRBJ2-7; 8 bases map to TRBD1. Germline V gives CDR1 LNHDA, CDR2 SQIVND (reference sequence). The CDR3 covers 15 residues. After removal of 10 bases from V and 2 bases from J, the junction contained 13 bases not matched to a gene. The CDR3 DNA is TGTGCCACCAGTGCAGGACAGGGCGGAACCTACGAGCAGTACTTC. The encoded protein is CATSAGQGGTYEQYF.

The chain couples TRBV4-2 to TRBJ1-3; D is possibly TRBD1 (5 bases). The CDR3 is 17 residues long. Looked up from germline, CDR1 is LGHNA and CDR2 is YNFKEQ. The V gene lost 1 base and the J gene lost 3 bases, with 16 bases spanning the gap. This CDR3 reads CASSQVTGSNFGNTIYF. In DNA, the CDR3 is TGTGCCAGCAGCCAAGTAACAGGCAGCAATTTTGGAAACACCATATATTTT.

The CDR3 loop is CASSIPQGRGSFF. DNA of the CDR3: TGTGCCAGTAGTATACCCCAGGGGCGCGGATCTTTCTTT. The chain combines TRBV19 with TRBJ1-1; TRBD1 is a possible D gene (6 bases). Trimming cost V 2 bases and J 12 bases, with 16 bases left between them. Germline CDR1 is LNHDA and CDR2 is SQIVND (reference sequence). The CDR3 is 13 residues long.

The rearrangement joins TRBV6-1 to TRBJ2-3; 10 bases match TRBD2. After removal of 4 bases from V and 2 bases from J, the junction contained 6 bases not matched to a gene. The CDR3 is made up of 16 amino acids. Per germline, CDR1 MNHNS and CDR2 SASEGT. The DNA for the CDR3 is TGTGCCAGCAGTGCCACTAGCGGGGCCATCACAGATACGCAGTATTTT. It translates to CASSATSGAITDTQYF.

Here the CDR3 DNA reads TGTGCCAGTAGTATCATCGCGGGAAGTGGGGAAGCTTTCTTT. Its translation is CASSIIAGSGEAFF. This rearrangement joins TRBV19 to TRBJ1-1; no clear D gene. The CDR3 runs to 14 residues. V lost 3 bases and J lost 8, with 16 bases in between. Looked up from germline, CDR1 is LNHDA and CDR2 is SQIVND (reference sequence).

V gene TRBV5-6 combines with J gene TRBJ1-2; 9 bases map to TRBD1. Germline CDR1 and CDR2: SGHDT and YYEEEE. The CDR3 is 14 amino acids. The V and J ends lost 5 bases and 3 bases, in that order; junction bases with no gene match: 5. CDR3 nucleotide sequence: TGTGCCAGCAGGGACAGGGGAGGTGACTATGGCTACACCTTC. Amino acid sequence: CASRDRGGDYGYTF.

The chain recombines TRBV6-2 or TRBV6-3 with TRBJ2-7; 7 positions agree with TRBD1. V shed 6 bases, J shed 1 base, and the junction held 3 bases outside the gene matches. Germline CDR1 and CDR2: MNHEY and SVGEGT. The CDR3 contains 13 residues. The CDR3 DNA reads TGTGCCAGCAGCAGGGACAGATCCTACGAGCAGTACTTC. Its translation: CASSRDRSYEQYF.

V usage is TRBV19 and J usage is TRBJ2-1; 13 bases line up with TRBD2. The CDR3 length is 15 residues. The V gene's germline CDR1 is LNHDA and CDR2 SQIVND (reference sequence). With V trimmed by 4 bases and J by 6 bases, 3 bases remained unmatched. CDR3 sequence reads: CASSTGTSGTNEQFF. CDR3 DNA sequence: TGTGCCAGTAGTACCGGGACTAGCGGGACCAATGAGCAGTTCTTC.

This chain uses TRBV7-7 with TRBJ2-1; possibly TRBD1 for D (6 bases). Germline V gene lookup returns CDR1 SSHAT and CDR2 FNYEAQ (reference sequence). CDR3 length: 15 amino acids. The germline V and J ends were trimmed by 5 bases and 6 bases, with 17 bases remaining between them. In DNA, the CDR3 is TGTGCCAGCAGCCCTCGGATGGCAGGGGCCAATGAGCAGTTCTTC. Translating gives CASSPRMAGANEQFF.

This chain links TRBV5-1 with TRBJ2-1; tentative D call: TRBD2 (5 bases). Germline lookup yields CDR1 SGHRS and CDR2 YFSETQ. This CDR3 comprises 16 residues. Trimming shortened V by 4 bases and J by 4 bases, and 18 bases separated the two germline ends. The CDR3 DNA reads as TGCGCCAGCAGCCTGGGTTTGGCCCGAGGGTACAATGAGCAGTTCTTC. Protein product: CASSLGLARGYNEQFF.

The chain recombines TRBV7-8 with TRBJ2-3; 13 bases are a match to TRBD2. Germline CDR1 and CDR2: SGHVS and FQNEAQ. The CDR3 contains 18 residues. V dropped 7 bases and J dropped 4; count of bases not matched to a gene: 14. The CDR3: CASTLRIILAGGPDTQYF. CDR3 sequence (DNA): TGTGCCAGCACCCTTAGGATCATACTAGCGGGAGGGCCAGATACGCAGTATTTT. Looking up the rest from reference TRBV7-8 and TRBJ2-3 gives the full variable domain: GAGVSQSPRYKVAKRGQDVALRCDPISGHVSLFWYQQALGQGPEFLTYFQNEAQLDKSGLPSDRFFAERPEGSVSTLKIQRTQQEDSAVYLCASTLRIILAGGPDTQYFGPGTRLTVL.

The chain couples TRBV19 to TRBJ2-7; 7 bases match TRBD2. CDR1 LNHDA and CDR2 SQIVND come from the germline V gene (reference sequence). V was pared by 7 bases and J by 0 bases, with 6 bases of the junction left unmatched. The CDR3 loop spans 14 amino acids. CDR3 amino acids: CASTKGLPSYEQYF. Here the CDR3 DNA reads TGTGCCAGTACCAAGGGACTACCCTCCTACGAGCAGTACTTC.

This clone was detected once. This sequence joins TRBV19 and TRBJ2-7, with TRBD1 identical over 8 bases. Germline values: CDR1 LNHDA, CDR2 SQIVND (reference sequence). CDR3 length: 15 amino acids. After removal of 6 bases from V and 4 bases from J, the junction contained 11 bases not matched to a gene. CDR3 sequence reads: CASSPRRQGIYEQYF. CDR3 sequence (DNA): TGTGCCAGTAGCCCTCGGAGACAGGGGATTTACGAGCAGTACTTC.

The chain couples TRBV5-5 to TRBJ2-7, with D unresolved. V was pared by 1 base and J by 0 bases, with 2 bases between. This CDR3 is built from 12 residues. Germline V lookup: CDR1 SGHKS, CDR2 YYEKEE (reference sequence). The DNA for the CDR3 is TGTGCCAGCAGCTTGCGCTCCTACGAGCAGTACTTC. It translates to CASSLRSYEQYF.

The chain links TRBV3-1 (or the pseudogene TRBV3-2) to TRBJ2-7, with D possibly being TRBD1 (6 bases). Germline CDR1 and CDR2: LGHDT and YNNKEL (reference sequence). The CDR3 consists of 12 residues. Deletions cut 6 bases from V and 6 bases from J, with 12 bases between. The CDR3 loop reads CASRQIRGEQYF. The DNA for the CDR3 is TGTGCCAGCAGGCAAATCAGGGGCGAGCAGTACTTC.

This rearrangement joins TRBV5-1 to TRBJ1-3; D is unclear. The CDR3 is made up of 15 amino acids. Germline V gene sequence: CDR1 SGHRS, CDR2 YFSETQ. Trimming stripped 0 bases from V and 4 bases from J, with 11 bases between. The CDR3 here is CASSLARFGGNTIYF. Written as DNA, the CDR3 is TGCGCCAGCAGCTTGGCCAGGTTCGGAGGAAACACCATATATTTT.

The CDR3 DNA reads as TGTGCCTGGAGTGTAAGGACAGGATATGGGGAGCAGTACTTC. Translating gives CAWSVRTGYGEQYF. J is TRBJ2-7 and V is TRBV30, with 7 bases aligning to TRBD1. Germline trimming cut 0 bases from V and 7 bases from J; bases unmatched to any gene: 9. Germline V gene sequence: CDR1 GTSNPN, CDR2 SVGIG (reference sequence). The length of the CDR3 is 14 residues. The variable domain in full, with the rest retrieved from reference TRBV30 and TRBJ2-7, is SQTIHQWPATLVQPVGSPLSLECTVEGTSNPNLYWYRQAAGRGLQLLFYSVGIGQISSEVPQNLSASRPQDRQFILSSKKLLLSDSGFYLCAWSVRTGYGEQYFGPGTRLTVT.

As for this clone: The sample holds other DNA sequences that translate to the same CDR3. The gene calls are TRBV6-2 or TRBV6-3 and TRBJ2-7, with 9 bases aligning to TRBD2. J was trimmed by 5 bases and V by 1 base; bases with no gene match: 9. In germline, CDR1 is MNHEY, CDR2 SVGEGT. This CDR3 has 16 residues. CDR3 sequence: CASSYWGLAGAHEQYF. DNA for the CDR3: TGTGCCAGCAGTTACTGGGGACTAGCAGGAGCCCACGAGCAGTACTTC.

The rearrangement uses TRBV6-1 and TRBJ2-1; TRBD2 aligns across 13 bases. The germline CDR1 and CDR2 sequences are MNHNS and SASEGT. This CDR3 has 16 residues. Germline trimming cut 4 bases from V and 6 bases from J; bases unmatched to any gene: 6. CDR3 DNA sequence: TGTGCCAGCAGTGGACTAGCGGGGGGTCTGCGCAATGAGCAGTTCTTC. Protein product: CASSGLAGGLRNEQFF.

The chain recombines TRBV27 with TRBJ2-1; the D is unclear. V lost 5 bases to trimming and J lost 6 bases, with 8 bases between them. From germline, CDR1 is MNHEY and CDR2 SMNVEV (reference sequence). The CDR3 extends over 12 amino acids. The CDR3 reads CASSASRNEQFF. CDR3 DNA: TGTGCCAGCAGTGCTAGTCGCAATGAGCAGTTCTTC.

The chain links TRBV11-3 to TRBJ2-1; D is unclear. The CDR3 runs to 15 residues. V was pared by 2 bases and J by 0 bases, with 8 bases between. Germline CDR1 SGHNT, CDR2 YENEEA. The CDR3 spells CASSLMASSYNEQFF. DNA of the CDR3: TGTGCCAGCAGCTTAATGGCCAGCTCCTACAATGAGCAGTTCTTC.

The chain has TRBV29-1 and TRBJ2-5, with 15 positions matching TRBD2. The CDR3 consists of 17 residues. Germline loops: CDR1 SQVTM, CDR2 ANQGSEA. The ends lost 6 bases at V and 4 bases at J; junction bases unmatched: 12. CDR3 nucleotides: TGCAGCGTCCCCGGACTAGCGGGAGGGCCTTCCCCAGAGACCCAGTACTTC. This gives the protein CSVPGLAGGPSPETQYF.